This TCR beta chain comes out of a study of CXCR3-negative and CXCR3-positive naive CD8 T cells. In the study overall: TRB reads totalled about 150 million, about 1.5 +/- 0.3 million per library.

To note about this clonotype: Antigen: not known.

Triplicate sorts, 300,000 cells apiece, were made for each CD8+ T cell subset. Those CD8+ T cells considered naive were CD45RO-CCR7+CD27+CD95-. Researchers prepared the TRB cDNA libraries using 5' RACE with UMI labels. TCRdb derives one entry per CDR3 protein from the 5' RACE reads, leaving out DNA. Here the sample table reports around 60,000 distinct CDR3 sequences. Overall study findings and caveats: Researchers report that CXCR3-positive naive cells carry more hydrophobic TRB CDR3s than CXCR3-negative naive cells. With surface CD5 comparable between naive subsets, TCR strength was estimated using properties derived from the TRB CDR3.

Germline V gene sequence: CDR1 LNHNV, CDR2 YYDKDF (reference sequence). This CDR3 contains 16 residues. J is TRBJ2-1 and V is TRBV15; no DNA is available, so the TRBD1 call from TCRdb remains unchecked. This receptor was taken from a human donor in good health. Some clones in this sample may be carry-over from other donors' samples. Sequencing was carried out using naive CXCR3+ CD8+ T cells from blood. The subset denotes: CD45RO-CCR7+CD27+CD95- naive CD8+ T cells expressing CXCR3 (TNR3+). The CDR3 loop is CATSPHFGGSYNEQFF.